Below, one T cell receptor (beta chain) is given with its context. Original handling: Researchers report that nucleated cell counts were estimated from reference gene primer amplification. Libraries were prepared by immunoSEQ multiplex PCR; TCRdb keeps only in-frame clonotypes and omits some of them. From that table come the V and J calls and clone size; the DNA was used to work out D and trimming. Of around 260,000 clones in the sample, roughly 92% were seen once. This sample is part of a study of blood T cell repertoires in COVID-19. J gave up 10 bases and V 6 bases, and 12 bases lay outside the gene matches. Germline assignment: CDR1 SEHNR and CDR2 FQNEAQ (reference sequence). The CDR3 is made up of 15 amino acids.

The sequence was obtained from a woman aged 30 to 39 with COVID-19, enrolled during active disease. The chain combines TRBV7-9 with TRBJ2-2; 9 bases are a match to TRBD2. Sequenced input: peripheral blood. The DNA for the CDR3 is TGTGCCAGCAGGTTTATGGTAGCGGGAGTCGAGGAGCTGTTTTTT. Amino acids: CASRFMVAGVEELFF.